The table lists the clone carrying this TCR beta chain with a few counts. What it recognizes is unknown. The sample is drawn from a study of cytomegalovirus exposure and HLA in healthy donors. Broader study findings: In most subjects, TCR beta sequences reportedly gave accurate predictions of HLA-A and HLA-B alleles. Testing in vitro showed a few CMV-associated chains specific for CMV antigens. When analyzed later, a missense DCLRE1C variant was found to be linked to TCR beta V- and J-gene trimming.

Participants comprised healthy donors of bone marrow. The PCR made use of 60 Vbeta and 13 Jbeta primers. Sequencing was performed with immunoSEQ multiplex PCR; in TCRdb, only in-frame clones are kept and a portion is missing. The sample has around 99,000 clones; 73% are singletons. The clonotype was recovered from a man in his forties in good health and CMV-seronegative. Material: PBMCs.

CDR3 in amino acids: CASSLGTGPDEQFF. The CDR3 bases are TGCGCCAGCAGCTTGGGGACAGGGCCGGATGAGCAGTTCTTC. The gene calls are TRBV5-1 and TRBJ2-1, with 8 nucleotides matching TRBD1. The V and J ends lost 0 bases and 8 bases, in that order; junction bases with no gene match: 4. There are 14 residues in the CDR3. CDR1 is SGHRS and CDR2 is YFSETQ in the germline V gene.